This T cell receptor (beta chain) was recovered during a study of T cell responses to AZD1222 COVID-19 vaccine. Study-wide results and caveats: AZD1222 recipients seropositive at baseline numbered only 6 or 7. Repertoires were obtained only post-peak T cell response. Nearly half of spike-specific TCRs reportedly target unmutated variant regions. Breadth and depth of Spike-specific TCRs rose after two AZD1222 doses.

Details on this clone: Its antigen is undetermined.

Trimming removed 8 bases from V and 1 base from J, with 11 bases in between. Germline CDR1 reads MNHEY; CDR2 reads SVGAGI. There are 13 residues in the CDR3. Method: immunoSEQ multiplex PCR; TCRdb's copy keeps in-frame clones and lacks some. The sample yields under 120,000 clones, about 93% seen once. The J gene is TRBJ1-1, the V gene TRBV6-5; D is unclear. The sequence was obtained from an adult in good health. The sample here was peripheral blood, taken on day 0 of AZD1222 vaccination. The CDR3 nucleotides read TGTGCCAGCGACCCCTGGGGGAACACTGAAGCTTTCTTT. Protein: CASDPWGNTEAFF.